This TCR beta chain emerged from a study of cytomegalovirus exposure and HLA in healthy donors (dated by TCRdb to the late 2010s). Study-level background: An earlier analysis of approximately 600 of the donors reported 276 Gb of sequence data and around 120 million unique TCR beta sequences from roughly 200 million T cells. Of the 350 to 450 genotyped donors, roughly 80% were placed in the genetic ancestry cluster associated with self-reported Caucasian donors. To decide whether each TCR beta V gene segment behaved as functional or pseudogenic, an earlier analysis of several hundred of the donors relied on high-throughput TCR beta sequencing. Approximately 310 gigabases of sequencing data and tens of millions of unique TCR sequences were included in an early release covering 500 to 750 HLA-typed donors. Typing coverage differed by locus: A, B, C, DRB1 and DQB1 were typed in roughly 629-630 donors, DQA1 in 500 to 550, DPA1 in some 600, and DPB1 in approximately 450. Genome-wide SNP genotypes for about three fifths of the roughly 700 donors were used in a later genetic analysis, which treated that subset as a discovery cohort. The T cell repertoires of around 670 subjects were profiled by immunosequencing and related to cytomegalovirus serostatus. Along with the approximately 650-subject first cohort, a separate validation cohort of around 120 different subjects was used. Because of strong linkage in the cohort, four or five DR-DQ haplotypes were treated as single units for association and clustering. Every discovery cohort repertoire had been produced on one sequencing platform. The study aimed to test whether signatures of past pathogen exposure could be identified by cataloging public T cell receptors. HLA typing included class I and class II loci at four-digit resolution. High-throughput TCR immunosequencing, statistical association of individual TCRs with disease status, and machine learning were combined to predict cytomegalovirus infection status. To study patterns of TCR occurrence, a later analysis re-analyzed previously published TCR beta repertoires from 700 or so donors and added high-resolution HLA genotyping. On average, around 200,000 unique TCR beta nucleotide sequences were sequenced per donor among some 430 genotyped donors of the cohort, with roughly 18% of those sequences being non-productive. Donor age, sex, ethnicity and CMV serostatus were compiled together with the repertoire data. Rather than drawing on any new phenotypic data, the later analysis identified candidate immune exposures from TCR beta sequences and the way those sequences occurred across donors. Points the paper makes about the study in general: A cluster of highly shared sequence variants was judged likely to be a technical artifact of the sequencing pipeline. V-gene and J-gene trimming of TCR beta chains was associated with a missense DCLRE1C variant in a later genetic analysis, and the association was replicated in an independent cohort. Correlated functional status among segregating V segments might reflect linkage disequilibrium, but an unknown experimental factor could not be ruled out. In this cohort, only TCR beta chains were sequenced, and detectable features were limited by the absence of alpha or paired-chain data. A further reported finding was that TCR beta sequences accurately predicted the HLA-A and HLA-B alleles for most subjects in the first cohort. When HLA alleles, especially DR and DQ, strongly co-occurred, TCR associations were difficult to assign to individual alleles. Roughly uniform sequencing depth across donors was assumed in presence/absence analyses, although this assumption may not hold. CMV serostatus was the only immune exposure information available for the cohort. In a later analysis, TCR association rates were found to vary across HLA loci, with the most associated TCRs seen for DRB1 alleles and the fewest for HLA-C alleles. A later analysis reported that several top co-occurrence clusters appeared linked to parvovirus B19, influenza, CMV and Epstein-Barr virus. Because counts were too low, about 18 rarely observed V segments, including chromosome 9 orphons, were left out of the earlier analysis of 587 of the donors. The 87-base-pair reads could not distinguish some IMGT-functional V segments, including TRBV6-2 and TRBV6-3, so those segments were excluded. Most TCR sequences were observed very rarely across donors, whereas some public TCRs were present in many individuals. In a later analysis, HLA-associated TCR beta chains showed more clonal expansion and lower generation probabilities than non-associated chains that were equally common. In an earlier analysis of some 550 of the donors, most TCR beta V segments were observed in productive rearrangements about 87% or about 30% of the time, broadly matching IMGT annotations. Compared with the 666-donor mean, donors in an Asian-associated ancestry cluster had fewer N-insertions in productive TCRs, according to a later genetic analysis. A later analysis found that most CMV-associated TCR beta chains appeared HLA-restricted, with HLA associations seemingly driven largely by CMV exposure. The authors suggested that the approach could potentially be generalized to other disease states and immunological phenotypes. Because HLA typing was missing for some donors at each locus, association tests included only the typed subset. The classifier was reported to diagnose cytomegalovirus status with high specificity and sensitivity in both the original and validation cohorts. Three of the identified cytomegalovirus-associated TCR beta chains were confirmed in vitro to be specific for cytomegalovirus antigens. A later analysis associated about 17,000 TCR beta sequences with specific HLA alleles at a false discovery rate of 0.05. In the study, approximately 160 TCR beta chains were listed as associated with cytomegalovirus.

Library prep was done by the immunoSEQ multiplex PCR assay. For the multiplex PCR, a mixture combining 60 forward primers for TCR Vbeta segments and 13 reverse primers for TCR Jbeta segments was used. The CDR3 region of rearranged TCR beta genes was amplified from genomic DNA with a multiplex PCR assay. The Illumina HiSeq System was used to sequence the amplified TCR beta libraries as 87-base-pair reads. The authors' analysis ran thus. In a later analysis, tens of millions of unique TCR beta chains were counted across the roughly 700 repertoires, and some 10 million of these chains were shared by at least two donors. Raw reads were error-corrected and collapsed into unique sequences by a nearest-neighbor algorithm in which closely related sequences were merged to remove PCR and sequencing errors. To assign V, D and J gene segments, CDR3 sequences were aligned to IMGT reference sequences. Each retained sequence needed at least a six-nucleotide match to both a V gene segment and a J gene segment. A rearrangement was called productive if the CDR3 had no stop codons and remained in frame with V and J, and every other rearrangement was called non-productive. CDR3 was defined by IMGT convention, running from the second conserved V-encoded cysteine to the conserved J-encoded phenylalanine. Sequences without an unambiguous match to a single V gene segment were excluded from the earlier analysis of 500 to 700 of the donors. An earlier analysis of 500 to 600 of the donors classified V segments as functional when productive rearrangements were above 56.7% and as segregating when the standard deviation between donors was above 5%. A statistical classification framework was developed to diagnose cytomegalovirus status using the catalog of TCR beta chain sequences. In a later analysis, TCR nucleotide sequences were compared against IMGT/GENE-DB human TR gene sequences so that V and J genes could be assigned. The TCRdist pipeline was used in a later analysis to assign CDR3 sequences and most-parsimonious VDJ recombination scenarios. In a later analysis, each TCR beta chain was defined by its CDR3 amino acid sequence together with its V-gene family, and reads lacking a unique V-gene family were excluded. As a way to deal with suspected cross-contamination and a sequencing artifact, a later analysis dropped approximately 590 nucleotide sequences that were highly shared and had low generation probability. In a later analysis, a clonal expansion index for each public chain was calculated from normalized within-repertoire ranks of inferred template counts. A later analysis computed generation probabilities with a VDJ recombination model fitted to out-of-frame rearrangements, and checked the results against IGoR. In a later analysis, hypergeometric tests were used to score TCR-TCR, TCR-HLA and TCR-CMV co-occurrence, with a repertoire-size bias correction applied to TCR pairs. A later analysis estimated false discovery rates by permuting HLA or CMV assignments 20 times. In a later analysis, co-occurring TCRs were grouped with DBSCAN, and TCRdist sequence similarity was added when clustering was performed within HLA-allele-positive subsets. Repertoires with fewer than 30,000 or more than 120,000 public chains, plus five repertoires with anomalous nucleotide sharing, were excluded from co-occurrence clustering. TCRdb carries this immuneACCESS record with in-frame sequences only. Its versions omit some clonotypes, under half of them owing to an unresolved V gene in the studies checked, with the rest unexplained. V, J and clone size are those of that table, while D and trimming were read from the DNA. The sample data list roughly 120,000 clones, and 69% of these were observed just once. The ten largest clones take up 5.4% of the sample.

A note on this clone: What this receptor recognizes is not known. Per-base quality was not reported, and no clone a single base away is much larger than it.

The cohort was made up of 666 healthy bone marrow donors. Cohort members were all nominally healthy when sampled, although unrecorded immune exposures were likely present. The donor was CMV seropositive and belonged to the group of a few hundred seropositive cohort members. Every donor gave a peripheral blood sample, and the peripheral blood mononuclear cells from that sample were used for TCR beta sequencing. The Qiagen DNeasy Blood Extraction Kit was used to extract genomic DNA from the blood cell samples. V drops 4 bases and J drops 4 bases, leaving 20 bases in between. Per the germline V gene, SGHRS is the CDR1 and YFSETQ is the CDR2. The CDR3 contains 16 residues, cysteine and phenylalanine counted. The CDR3 DNA has 48 bases and is translated from base 1.

The sequenced sample consisted of PBMCs. This chain joins TRBV5-1 to TRBJ1-1, with the D gene not confidently named. The TCR originated in a woman in her 70s in good health and CMV-seropositive. The bases read TGCGCCAGCAGCCGAGGCGGGGTGGAGGGTGGCACTGAAGCTTTCTTT. The encoded protein is CASSRGGVEGGTEAFF.